In this sample, the clone carrying this T cell receptor beta chain turned up many times. This sample is part of a study of T-cell reconstitution after alpha-beta-depleted transplantation in children. Library preparation (for TCRbeta) was performed with unique molecular identifiers. A single record per CDR3 protein comes from TCRdb applying MiXCR to the PCR reads. The data show over 550,000 distinct CDR3 sequences, 8% to 11% seen once. There are 13 residues in the CDR3. The germline gives CDR1 SQVTM, CDR2 ANQGSEA. V shed 4 bases and J shed 0 bases, with 8 bases lying between them. The source was PBMCs from the stem cell graft donor, collected from the stem cell graft. The receptor's source is a human donor who donated a stem cell graft to a child with acute myeloid leukemia. This chain links TRBV29-1 with TRBJ2-3; D possibly corresponds to TRBD2 (6 bases). For the CDR3, the DNA is TGCAGCGTTGCCGGGACTAGCACAGATACGCAGTATTTT. This codes for CSVAGTSTDTQYF.